This TCR beta chain was found in a study of blood T cells in healthy people across ages. V was shortened by 6 bases and J by 11 bases, with 16 bases between the two germline ends. Germline lookup yields CDR1 MNHEY and CDR2 SVGAGI. The CDR3 is 12 amino acids. It was with a sample-barcoded 5' primer and a J-beta primer mix that a second PCR of roughly 7 to 12 cycles was run. A template-switch adaptor with 12 random nucleotides tagged each cDNA molecule. TCRdb re-called the 5' RACE reads with MiXCR, one entry per CDR3 protein. This sample has hundreds of thousands of distinct CDR3 sequences, with around 50% found just once.

The TCR comes from a man aged 35-49 years in good health. Input material: blood. The genes are TRBV6-5 and TRBJ2-5; D remains unclear. CDR3 in DNA: TGTGCCAGCAGCTCCGTAGCCAATGAGCAGTACTTC. This sequence encodes CASSSVANEQYF.